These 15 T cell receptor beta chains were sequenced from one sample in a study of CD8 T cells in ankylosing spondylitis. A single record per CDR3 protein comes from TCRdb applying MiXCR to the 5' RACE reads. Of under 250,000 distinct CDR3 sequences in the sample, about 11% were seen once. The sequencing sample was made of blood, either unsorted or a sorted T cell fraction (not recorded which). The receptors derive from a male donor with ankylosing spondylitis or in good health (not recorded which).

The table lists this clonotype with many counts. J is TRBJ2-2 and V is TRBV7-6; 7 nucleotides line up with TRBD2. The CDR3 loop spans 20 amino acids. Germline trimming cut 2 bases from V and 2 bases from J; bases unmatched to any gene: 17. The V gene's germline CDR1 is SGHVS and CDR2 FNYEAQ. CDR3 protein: CASSLLAPGAGAFNTGELFF. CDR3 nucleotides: TGTGCCAGCAGCTTACTTGCCCCGGGTGCGGGAGCCTTTAACACCGGGGAGCTGTTTTTT.

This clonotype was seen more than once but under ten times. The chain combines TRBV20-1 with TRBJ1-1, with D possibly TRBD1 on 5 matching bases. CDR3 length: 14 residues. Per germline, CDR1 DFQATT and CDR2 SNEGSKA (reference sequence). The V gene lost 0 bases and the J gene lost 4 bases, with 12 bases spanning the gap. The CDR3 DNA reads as TGCAGTGCTAGAGATCTCGGGGGAGGCACTGAAGCTTTCTTT. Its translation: CSARDLGGGTEAFF.

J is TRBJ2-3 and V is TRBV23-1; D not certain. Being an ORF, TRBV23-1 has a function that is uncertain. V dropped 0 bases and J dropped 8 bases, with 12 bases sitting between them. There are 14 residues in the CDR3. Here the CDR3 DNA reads TGCGCCAGCAGTCAATCGGGTAGCCTCGGTACGCAGTATTTT. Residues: CASSQSGSLGTQYF.

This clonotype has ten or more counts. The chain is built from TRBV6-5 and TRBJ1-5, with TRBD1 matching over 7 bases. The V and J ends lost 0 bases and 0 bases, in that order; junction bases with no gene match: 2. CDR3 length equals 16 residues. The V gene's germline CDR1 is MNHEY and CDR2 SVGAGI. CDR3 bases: TGTGCCAGCAGTTACTCGGGACAGTATAGCAATCAGCCCCAGCATTTT. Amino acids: CASSYSGQYSNQPQHF.

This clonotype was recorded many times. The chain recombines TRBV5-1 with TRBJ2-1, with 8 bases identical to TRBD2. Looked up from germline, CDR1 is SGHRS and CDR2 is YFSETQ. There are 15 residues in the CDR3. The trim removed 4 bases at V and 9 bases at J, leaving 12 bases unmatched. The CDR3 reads CASSPGGSGIGEQFF. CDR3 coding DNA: TGCGCCAGCAGCCCGGGGGGTAGCGGGATAGGTGAGCAGTTCTTC.

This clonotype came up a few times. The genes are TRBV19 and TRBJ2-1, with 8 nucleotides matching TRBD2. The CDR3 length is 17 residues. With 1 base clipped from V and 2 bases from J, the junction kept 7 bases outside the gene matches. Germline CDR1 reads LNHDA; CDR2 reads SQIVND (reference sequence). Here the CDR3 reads CASSIVGAGGPYNEQFF. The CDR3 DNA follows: TGTGCCAGTAGTATAGTGGGGGCGGGAGGTCCCTACAATGAGCAGTTCTTC.

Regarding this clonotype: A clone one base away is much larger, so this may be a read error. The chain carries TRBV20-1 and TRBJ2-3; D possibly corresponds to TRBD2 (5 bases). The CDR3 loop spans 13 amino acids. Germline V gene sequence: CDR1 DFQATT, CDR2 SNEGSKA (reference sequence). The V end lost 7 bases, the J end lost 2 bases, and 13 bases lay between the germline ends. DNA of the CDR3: TGCAGTGGTAGGAGGAGCACCACAGATACGCAGTATTTT. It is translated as CSGRRSTTDTQYF.

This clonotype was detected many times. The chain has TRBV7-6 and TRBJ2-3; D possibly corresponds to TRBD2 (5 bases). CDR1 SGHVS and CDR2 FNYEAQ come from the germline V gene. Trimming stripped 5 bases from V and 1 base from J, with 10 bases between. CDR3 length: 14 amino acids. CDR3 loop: CASSPPRGTDTQYF. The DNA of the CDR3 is TGTGCCAGCAGCCCCCCGAGGGGCACAGATACGCAGTATTTT.

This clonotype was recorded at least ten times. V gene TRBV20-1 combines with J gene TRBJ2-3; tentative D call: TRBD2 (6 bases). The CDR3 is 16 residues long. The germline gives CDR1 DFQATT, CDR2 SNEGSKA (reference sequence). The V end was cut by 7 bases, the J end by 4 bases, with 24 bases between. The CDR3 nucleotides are TGCAGTGTCTCTCAGGGACTCTCCTTCCGTGCAGATACGCAGTATTTT. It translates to CSVSQGLSFRADTQYF.

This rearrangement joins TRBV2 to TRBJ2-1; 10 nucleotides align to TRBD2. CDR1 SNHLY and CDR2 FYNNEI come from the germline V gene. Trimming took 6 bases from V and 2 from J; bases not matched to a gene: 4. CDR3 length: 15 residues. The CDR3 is CASRLAGNPYNEQFF. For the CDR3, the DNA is TGTGCCAGCAGACTAGCGGGAAATCCCTACAATGAGCAGTTCTTC.

The CDR3 bases are TGTGCCACCAGCAGAGATGTTGGGCCCTCACCCCTCCACTTT. It encodes CATSRDVGPSPLHF. V is TRBV15 and J is TRBJ1-6; D gene uncertain. The V gene lost 0 bases and the J gene lost 10 bases, with 10 bases spanning the gap. The germline CDR1 and CDR2 sequences are LNHNV and YYDKDF (reference sequence). The CDR3 is 14 amino acids.

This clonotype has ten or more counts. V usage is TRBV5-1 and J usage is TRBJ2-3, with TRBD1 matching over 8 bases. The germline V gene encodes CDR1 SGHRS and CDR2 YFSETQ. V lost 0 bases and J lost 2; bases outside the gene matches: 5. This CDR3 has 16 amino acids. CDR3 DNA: TGCGCCAGCAGCTTGGAAGCAGGGGGCCTCACAGATACGCAGTATTTT. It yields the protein CASSLEAGGLTDTQYF.

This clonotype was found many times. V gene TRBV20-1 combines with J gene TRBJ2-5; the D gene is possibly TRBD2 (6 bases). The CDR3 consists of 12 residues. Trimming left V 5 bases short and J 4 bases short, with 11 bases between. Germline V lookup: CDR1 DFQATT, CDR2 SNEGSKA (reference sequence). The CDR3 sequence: CSAPTSSETQYF. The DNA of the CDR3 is TGCAGTGCTCCGACTAGTTCAGAGACCCAGTACTTC.

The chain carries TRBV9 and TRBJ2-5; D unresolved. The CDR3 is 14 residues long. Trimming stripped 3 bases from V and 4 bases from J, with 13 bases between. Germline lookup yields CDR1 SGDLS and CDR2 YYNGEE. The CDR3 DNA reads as TGTGCCAGCAGCGGAGCCGGAGATCTAGAGACCCAGTACTTC. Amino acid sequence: CASSGAGDLETQYF.

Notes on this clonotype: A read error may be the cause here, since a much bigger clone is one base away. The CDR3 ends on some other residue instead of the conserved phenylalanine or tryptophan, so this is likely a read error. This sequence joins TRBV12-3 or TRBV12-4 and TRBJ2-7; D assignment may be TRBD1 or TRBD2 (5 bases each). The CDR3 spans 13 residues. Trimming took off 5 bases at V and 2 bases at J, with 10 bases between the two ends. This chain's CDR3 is CASSKGTTYEQYL. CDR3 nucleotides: TGTGCCAGCAGTAAGGGGACGACCTACGAGCAGTACCTC.